The 18 T cell receptor beta chains below all came from one sample that was sequenced in a study of tumor-infiltrating lymphocytes in primary liver carcinoma. The template, approximately 500 ng total RNA, yielded TCR beta cDNA made with a constant-region primer. Researchers made the TCR beta libraries by running three nested multiplex PCR rounds with slightly modified ARM-PCR. Researchers ran the first two PCR rounds for ten to eleven cycles each with TRBV1-TRBV30 forward primers and a C-beta reverse primer. Each CDR3 protein gets one entry after TCRdb re-called the multiplex PCR reads with MiXCR. The sample carries approximately 110,000 distinct CDR3 sequences, around 64% recorded once. Both RNA and DNA were isolated together from about 21-30 mg of bulk tissue that had not been sorted. What was sequenced was liver tumor tissue from sampling region 3. Indicated subset: tumor region T3, left-lateral pole. All receptors derive from a woman aged 55-69 years with primary liver carcinoma and hepatitis B virus infection.

There are many counts of this clonotype. The chain joins TRBV24-1 to TRBJ2-1; D may be TRBD1 (6 bases). The CDR3 contains 15 residues. Germline CDR1 KGHDR, CDR2 SFDVKD. V dropped 11 bases and J dropped 3 bases, with 19 bases sitting between them. The CDR3 DNA reads as TGTGCCAGCAGAAGGGGGTCTGAGCTCTACAATGAGCAGTTCTTC. Translated, it gives CASRRGSELYNEQFF.

A note on this clonotype: This may be a read error: a much more frequent sequence differs by one nucleotide. The CDR3 loop reads CASSLRAENTEALF. Written as DNA, the CDR3 is TGTGCCAGCAGCTTGCGGGCTGAGAACACTGAAGCTCTCTTT. The chain uses TRBV5-4 and TRBJ1-1, with D hard to call. The germline V gene has CDR1 SGHNT and CDR2 YYREEE (reference sequence). This CDR3 comprises 14 residues.

Remarks on this clonotype: One base away lies a much larger clone, so this may be a sequencing read error. The gene calls are TRBV7-9 and TRBJ2-7; 7 positions agree with TRBD2. From germline, CDR1 is SEHNR and CDR2 FQNEAQ (reference sequence). The CDR3 has 14 amino acids. CDR3 in amino acids: CARSSRTRPYEQYF. For the CDR3, the DNA is TGTGCCAGGAGCTCCCGGACTAGACCCTACGAGCAGTACTTC.

For this clonotype: A read error may be the cause here, since a much bigger clone is one base away. J is TRBJ2-1 and V is TRBV4-1; 12 bases align to TRBD2. This CDR3 region has 16 residues. Germline CDR1 is MGHRA and CDR2 is YSYEKL. CDR3 in amino acids: CVSSQWTSGKRNEQFF. As DNA, the CDR3 is TGCGTCAGCAGCCAATGGACTAGCGGGAAACGCAATGAGCAGTTCTTC.

For this clonotype: A much larger clone differs by one base, so this may be a read error. This sequence joins TRBV12-3 or TRBV12-4 and TRBJ2-1; D uncertain. This CDR3 comprises 15 residues. V gave up 5 bases and J gave up 4 bases, with 15 bases separating them. The CDR3 DNA sequence: TGTGCCAGCAGTCCCTGGAACGGAAATTACAATGAGCAGTTCTTC. This encodes CASSPWNGNYNEQFF.

V is TRBV11-2 and J is TRBJ2-5, with 8 nucleotides matching TRBD2. CDR1 and CDR2 (germline): SGHAT, FQNNGV. V was pared by 2 bases and J by 4 bases, with 9 bases of the junction left unmatched. The length of the CDR3 is 16 residues. CDR3 in amino acids: CASSLTRAGARETQYF. In DNA form, the CDR3 reads TGTGCCAGCAGCTTAACACGAGCGGGGGCCCGAGAGACCCAGTACTTC.

This chain connects TRBV11-2 to TRBJ1-3; TRBD1 matches 9 bases. Trimming removed 7 bases from V and 0 bases from J; junction bases left unmatched: 16. Germline CDR1 and CDR2: SGHAT and FQNNGV. This CDR3 spans 19 amino acids. The CDR3 here is CASNQRPDRGAYSGNTIYF. As DNA, the CDR3 is TGTGCCAGCAACCAACGCCCGGACAGGGGAGCGTACTCTGGAAACACCATATATTTT.

On this clonotype: The junction differs from germline at one of its ends, possibly a read error. The chain links TRBV11-1 to TRBJ2-7; no definite D call. The CDR3 spans 14 residues. Germline loops: CDR1 SGHAT, CDR2 FQDESV (reference sequence). The CDR3 spells CASSLGVRSYEHYF. DNA for the CDR3: TGTGCCAGCAGCTTAGGGGTCAGGTCCTACGAGCACTACTTT.

This clonotype occurred many times. The rearrangement links TRBV6-1 to TRBJ2-6; D might be TRBD2 (7 bases). V lost 8 bases and J lost 2, with 13 bases in between. Germline-derived CDR1 and CDR2 are MNHNS and SASEGT. CDR3 size: 15 residues. DNA of the CDR3: TGTGCCAGCTTCTTAGGGGGGGCTGGGGCCAACGTCCTGACTTTC. Translated: CASFLGGAGANVLTF.

A few counts support this clonotype. The rearrangement links TRBV19 to TRBJ2-3; 7 bases align to TRBD2. This CDR3 is 15 amino acids long. Looked up from germline, CDR1 is LNHDA and CDR2 is SQIVND (reference sequence). V shed 7 bases, J shed 1 base, and the junction held 8 bases outside the gene matches. For the CDR3, the DNA is TGTGCCAGTATGGTCCGGCTAGCGGGCACAGATACGCAGTATTTT. Protein sequence: CASMVRLAGTDTQYF.

This clonotype was seen just once. One end of the junction varies from germline; a read error may be responsible. The chain employs TRBV29-1 and TRBJ2-3, with a weak D call TRBD2 (6 bases). CDR1 is SQVTM, CDR2 ANQGSEA, per germline. This CDR3 is built from 12 residues. Written as DNA, the CDR3 is TGCAGCACCTGGAGGGGCACAGATACGCAATATTTT. This encodes CSTWRGTDTQYF.

This clonotype showed up just a few times. A read error may account for a junction end that differs from germline. The rearrangement joins TRBV11-1 to TRBJ2-7; 7 positions agree with TRBD1. Germline V gene data show CDR1 as SGHAT and CDR2 as FQDESV (reference sequence). The CDR3 is 16 amino acids. The CDR3 sequence: CVSSLVLFDRDYEQYF. The CDR3, as DNA: TGTGTCAGCAGCTTAGTGCTATTCGACAGGGACTACGAGCAGTACTTC.

The V call is TRBV25-1, the J call TRBJ1-5, with D hard to call. This CDR3 contains 15 residues. With 3 bases removed from V and 3 bases from J, the gap between germline ends came to 12 bases. Germline values: CDR1 MGHDK, CDR2 SYGVNS. The CDR3 nucleotides read TGTGCCAGCAGTGATAGCACCCTTGTCAATCAGCCCCAGCATTTT. It specifies CASSDSTLVNQPQHF.

As for this clonotype: This clone may be a read error of a much larger clone one base away. This chain joins TRBV5-5 and TRBJ2-3; 10 bases align to TRBD2. The CDR3 length is 14 residues. CDR1 and CDR2 (germline): SGHKS, YYEKEE (reference sequence). CDR3 loop: CVSSGGVGTDTQYF. DNA for the CDR3: TGTGTCAGCAGCGGGGGGGTTGGGACAGATACGCAGTATTTT.

As regards this clonotype: One end of the junction does not line up with germline, which may come from a read error. This chain uses TRBV11-2 with TRBJ2-2; 9 nucleotides match TRBD2. CDR1 is SGHAT, CDR2 FQNNGV, per germline. CDR3 length equals 16 residues. The CDR3, as DNA: TGTGCCAGTAGCTCTTCTAGCGGGACCAACGCCGGGGAGCTGTTTTTT. Encoded protein: CASSSSSGTNAGELFF.

The sample holds one count of this clonotype. One end of the junction varies from germline; a read error may be responsible. This rearrangement joins TRBV29-1 to TRBJ2-7, with a tentative D call TRBD1 (6 bases). Germline V gene sequence: CDR1 SQVTM, CDR2 ANQGSEA. This CDR3 has 12 amino acids. The DNA for the CDR3 is TGCAGCGTTGAACAGGGGTCCCACGAGCTGTACTTC. Its protein product is CSVEQGSHELYF.

This rearrangement joins TRBV30 to TRBJ2-1; no clear D gene. CDR3 size: 13 residues. Germline values: CDR1 GTSNPN, CDR2 SVGIG (reference sequence). The CDR3 loop reads CVLSGVSYNEQFF. In DNA, the CDR3 is TGTGTCTTGAGTGGAGTTAGCTACAATGAGCAGTTCTTC.

In the case of this clonotype: The CDR3 does not close with the conserved phenylalanine or tryptophan, likely indicating a read error. The chain recombines TRBV11-2 with TRBJ2-7; maybe TRBD1 (7 bases). The length of the CDR3 is 15 residues. The germline V gene encodes CDR1 SGHAT and CDR2 FQNNGV. The CDR3 loop reads CASSPGGSRGYEQYS. CDR3 sequence (DNA): TGTGCCAGCAGCCCAGGGGGGTCAAGGGGCTACGAACAGTACTCC.